Reported below is one T cell receptor beta chain. This clone occurred once. Its antigen remains undetermined. Compared with germline, one end of the junction differs, possibly owing to a read error. For the CD8 naive samples, CD45RO-negative cells were positively selected for CCR7, yielding a CD45RA+CCR7+ population from which TemRA cells were excluded. Donors were healthy HIV-negative adults with no recently reported acute infections or vaccinations. Every donor was a Caucasian adult living in Nashville, Tennessee, USA. Blood was obtained by leukapheresis, after which PBMCs were separated by Ficoll-Histopaque density gradient centrifugation and cryopreserved in liquid nitrogen vapor phase. Purity and quantity of every magnetically sorted T cell population were checked by analytical flow cytometry. Each sorted fraction had its genomic DNA isolated and then quantified by UV absorbance on a Nanodrop 2000c.

The data were obtained in a study of shared clonotypes between healthy human individuals (TCRdb year 2020). The study in broad terms: The cohort comprised a couple of women and a few men aged 18 to 49 years. The study deeply sequenced blood TCR repertoires of several healthy adults to estimate repertoire size and the extent of clonotype sharing between individuals. Each donor's leukapheresis produced roughly between about 0.85 and 10 billion PBMCs. To increase sequencing depth and limit assay-specific biases, TCR repertoire library preparation and sequencing were carried out by different laboratories using diverse techniques. For each donor, three plates each were used for CD4 naive and CD4 memory, two plates were used for CD8 naive, and one plate was used for CD8 memory. Study-level results and caveats: Rarefaction of sorted-subset datasets indicated incomplete sequencing despite the large sequencing depth. Pairwise subsampling indicated that sequencing depth was expected to affect the degree of clonotype sharing among donors. Only blood was sampled, and tissue TCR repertoires likely differ from those in blood. Estimated clonotype richness was generally larger for naive than for memory subsets. Roughly 5% of naive CD4, around 3.6% of naive CD8, approximately 2% of memory CD4, and 0.4% of memory CD8 clonotypes were shared across several donors. The small number of donors limited the genetic and exposure-history diversity represented. Compared with non-shared clonotypes, clonotypes shared by all four sorted-subset donors had higher generation probabilities.

Using the deep immunoSEQ assay, multiplex PCR amplified TCR CDR3 regions from genomic DNA. For each cell subset, the extracted genomic DNA was distributed evenly across all wells of several immunoSEQ 96-well plates, and each plate served as one replicate. Each replicate PCR for sorted subsets received around 210 ng genomic DNA, equal to roughly 30,000 T cell genomes. Purified libraries were measured with a Qubit 3.0 fluorometer, size-checked on a Bioanalyzer 2100, and measured again with the KAPA Library Quantification kit. Every immunoSEQ 96-well plate was sequenced on a dedicated single-read 150-cycle Illumina NextSeq 550 flow cell. Concerning the study's data processing: Because the immunoSEQ output included only junctional sequences and no quality scores, the filtering could not be the same as the filtering used for full-length reads. Sequences were annotated with PyIR, a Python wrapper for IgBLAST v1.9, and V/J genes and CDR3 were assigned using IMGT germline references. Reads with weak V/J assignments (E-value above 1e-6), missing CDR3, stop codons, out-of-frame junctions, or ambiguous translated residues were removed. A V3J clonotype was defined by an identical inferred V gene, J gene, and CDR3 amino acid sequence. To compute the percentage overlap between repertoires, the number of shared unique clonotypes was divided by the size of the smaller repertoire. Repertoire richness was assessed with RTK rarefaction, the Chao1 estimator, and Recon v2.1 estimates of unobserved clonotypes. OLGA was used to compute generation probabilities for all TCRbeta clonotypes that the gDNA method yielded from a handful of donors. In its TCRdb copy, this immuneACCESS table keeps in-frame sequences only and misses some clones. Where compared with another copy, unresolved V genes explain less than half of these, and the others have no known cause. The DNA was the basis for D and trimming; V, J and clone size are from that table. Present in this sample are 1.5 million to 2.5 million clones, approximately 94% of which were seen just once. The ten largest clonotypes hold 1% to 1.5% of the sample.

CDR1 is given as SSHAT and CDR2 as FNYEAQ, both from the germline V gene (reference sequence). The CDR3 has 13 amino acids, counting the end cysteine and phenylalanine. CDR3 DNA only is kept here, 39 bases in frame from base 1. Material: naive CD8+ T cells sorted from blood. Sample cell subset or site, as interpreted from the label and publication: CD45RA+CCR7+. This receptor was identified in a man between 18 and 29 years old in good health. The receptor chain draws on TRBV7-7 and TRBJ2-7; 9 bases in the junction line up with TRBD2. The CDR3: CASSSGLASEQYF. The sequence in DNA is TGTGCTAGCAGCTCGGGACTAGCTAGCGAGCAGTACTTC. Where the CDR3 stops, the reference TRBV7-7 and TRBJ2-7 genes take over; the full variable domain is GAGVSQSPRYKVTKRGQDVTLRCDPISSHATLYWYQQALGQGPEFLTYFNYEAQPDKSGLPSDRFSAERPEGSISTLTIQRTEQRDSAMYRCASSSGLASEQYFGPGTRLTVT.